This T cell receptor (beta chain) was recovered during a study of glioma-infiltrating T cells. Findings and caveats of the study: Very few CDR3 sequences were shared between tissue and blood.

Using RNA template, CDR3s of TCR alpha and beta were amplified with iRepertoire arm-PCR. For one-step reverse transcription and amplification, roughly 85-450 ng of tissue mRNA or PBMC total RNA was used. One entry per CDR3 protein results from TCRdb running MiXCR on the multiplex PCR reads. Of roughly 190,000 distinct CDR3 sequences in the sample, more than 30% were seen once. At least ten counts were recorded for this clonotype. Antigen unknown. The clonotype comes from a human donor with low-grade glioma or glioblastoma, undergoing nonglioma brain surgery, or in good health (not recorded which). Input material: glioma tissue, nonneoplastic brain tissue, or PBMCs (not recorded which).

CDR3 sequence: CSVEDRGSYNEQFF. In DNA, the CDR3 is TGCAGCGTTGAAGACAGGGGGTCCTACAATGAGCAGTTCTTC. The chain is built from TRBV29-1 and TRBJ2-1; TRBD1 matches at 7 bases. CDR1 and CDR2 (germline): SQVTM, ANQGSEA. The length of the CDR3 is 14 residues. Trimming took 0 bases from V and 1 from J; bases not matched to a gene: 0.